The 2 T cell receptor beta chains below were found in one sample sequenced in a study of control samples from healthy donors and cancer patients. Libraries were prepared by immunoSEQ multiplex PCR; TCRdb keeps only in-frame clonotypes and omits some of them. The sample consists of 84,000 or so clones, 91% of them appearing once. Sequencing was done on a sample of blood. These receptors came from a man aged 25-40 years in good health.

This chain links TRBV11-2 with TRBJ2-1; D remains ambiguous. V lost 2 bases to trimming and J lost 7 bases, with 9 bases between them. In germline, CDR1 is SGHAT, CDR2 FQNNGV. The CDR3 is 13 residues long. The CDR3 DNA reads TGTGCCAGCAGCTTAACCCAGATTAATGAGCAGTTCTTC. Translation gives CASSLTQINEQFF. The whole variable domain, filled in from reference TRBV11-2 and TRBJ2-1, reads EAGVAQSPRYKIIEKRQSVAFWCNPISGHATLYWYQQILGQGPKLLIQFQNNGVVDDSQLPKDRFSAERLKGVDSTLKIQPAKLEDSAVYLCASSLTQINEQFFGPGTRLTVL.

The rearrangement joins TRBV4-1 to TRBJ2-1, with D perhaps given as TRBD1 or TRBD2 (6 bases each). The V end was cut by 0 bases, the J end by 1 base, with 10 bases between. The germline V gene encodes CDR1 MGHRA and CDR2 YSYEKL. The CDR3 totals 16 residues. CDR3 residues: CASSQDRGVSYNEQFF. The CDR3 region has the DNA TGCGCCAGCAGCCAAGATAGGGGGGTGTCCTACAATGAGCAGTTCTTC.